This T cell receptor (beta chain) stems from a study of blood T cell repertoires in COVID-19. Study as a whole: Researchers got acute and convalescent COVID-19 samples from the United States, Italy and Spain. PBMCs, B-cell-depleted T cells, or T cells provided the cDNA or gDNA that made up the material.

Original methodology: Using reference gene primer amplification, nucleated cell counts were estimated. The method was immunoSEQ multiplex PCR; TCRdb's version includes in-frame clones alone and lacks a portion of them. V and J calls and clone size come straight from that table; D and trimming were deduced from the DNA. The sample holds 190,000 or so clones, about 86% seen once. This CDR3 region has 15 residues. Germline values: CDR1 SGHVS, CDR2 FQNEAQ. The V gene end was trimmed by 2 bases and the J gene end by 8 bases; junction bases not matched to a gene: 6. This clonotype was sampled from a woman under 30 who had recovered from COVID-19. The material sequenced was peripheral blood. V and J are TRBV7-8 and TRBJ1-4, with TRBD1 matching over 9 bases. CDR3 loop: CASSLLTGGNEKLFF. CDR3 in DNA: TGTGCCAGCAGCTTACTGACAGGGGGTAACGAAAAACTGTTTTTT.